This T cell receptor (beta chain) was identified in a study of beta chain features in type 1 diabetes. A note on this clone: No antigen is known for it.

Germline CDR1 reads SNHLY; CDR2 reads FYNNEI. V dropped 7 bases and J dropped 2 bases, with 18 bases sitting between them. The CDR3 runs to 15 residues. Points from the study as a whole: Across patients, naive, central memory and Treg TCRB repertoires exhibited apparently greater similarity than was observed across healthy donors.

TCRB transcripts that were expressed got sequenced, as all of the isolated RNA had been reverse transcribed. Naive, central memory and regulatory T cell samples produced a mean of about 3.5 million reads. Clones were read by immunoSEQ multiplex PCR, and TCRdb kept only the in-frame ones, dropping some. The data hold roughly 330,000 clones, with around 10% observed a single time. The chain employs TRBV2 and TRBJ2-7; D unresolved. The sequence was obtained from a woman in her 30s in good health. Material: naive CD4+ T cells from blood. The CDR3: CASTGTAPLAYEQYF. The CDR3 DNA sequence: TGTGCCAGCACTGGTACAGCTCCCTTGGCCTACGAGCAGTACTTC.